Listed below are T cell receptor beta chains from one sample, sequenced in a study of siplizumab effects on memory and regulatory T cells. Profiled with immunoSEQ multiplex PCR; TCRdb holds only in-frame clones, not every one. The repertoire consists of some 65,000 clones, with roughly 88% occurring once and the leading ten covering 1.5% to 2%. The sequenced sample was Tregs sorted from blood. These receptors all stem from a human donor in good health. CDR3s include the opening cysteine and the closing phenylalanine or tryptophan. The D gene is left open where the match is weak. For some rows the clone size is stated as once, few or many, or as a class when expanded; others skip it.

d_gene	j_gene	v_gene	abundance	CDR3nt	CDR3aa
NA	TRBJ2-1	TRBV6-6	NA	TGTGCCAGCAGTTCCCAGTGGGCCTACAATGAGCAGTTCTTC	CASSSQWAYNEQFF
NA	TRBJ2-5	TRBV7-6	NA	TGTGCCAGCAGCTCAGGCCGGGTAGAGACCCAGTACTTC	CASSSGRVETQYF
NA	TRBJ2-1	TRBV6-5	NA	TGTGCCAGCAGTTACTCTGGGGGAGTTTCCTACAATGAGCAGTTCTTC	CASSYSGGVSYNEQFF
TRBD1	TRBJ1-3	TRBV7-8	once	TGTGCCAGCAGCTTAGCGGACAGGGCCGGAAACACCATATATTTT	CASSLADRAGNTIYF
TRBD1	TRBJ1-3	TRBV6-6	NA	TGTGCCAGCAGCGTTCCGGGACAGGGGTACACCATATATTTT	CASSVPGQGYTIYF
NA	TRBJ2-5	TRBV7-8	NA	TGTGCCAGCCGGGCGGGAGAGACCCAGTACTTC	CASRAGETQYF
TRBD1	TRBJ1-5	TRBV6-6	once	TGTGCCAGCACCGTCACAGGGGGCAATCAGCCCCAGCATTTT	CASTVTGGNQPQHF
NA	TRBJ1-1	TRBV2	NA	TGTGCCAGCAGTGAAGCCGGACTTCCCAACACTGAAGCTTTCTTT	CASSEAGLPNTEAFF
TRBD2	TRBJ2-1	TRBV6-1	once	TGTGCCAGCAACCGACTAGCGGGATACAATGAGCAGTTCTTC	CASNRLAGYNEQFF
NA	TRBJ1-1	TRBV5-1	NA	TGCGCCAGCAGCTTGTACGTTTCGAACACTGAAGCTTTCTTT	CASSLYVSNTEAFF
NA	TRBJ1-3	TRBV30	NA	TGTGCCTGGAGTCTTGGATCACACTCTGGAAACACCATATATTTT	CAWSLGSHSGNTIYF
TRBD2	TRBJ2-7	TRBV4-2	NA	TGTGCCAGCAGCCAAGGGGTCGGACTAGCGGGAAAATACGAGCAGTACTTC	CASSQGVGLAGKYEQYF
NA	TRBJ1-1	TRBV14	NA	TGTGCCAGCAGGTGCGAAGTAGAGGACACTGAAGCTTTCTTT	CASRCEVEDTEAFF
NA	TRBJ1-4	TRBV15	once	TGTGCCACCAGCAGAGGGGTCTATAATGAAAAACTGTTTTTT	CATSRGVYNEKLFF
NA	TRBJ2-5	TRBV7-3	NA	TGTGCCAGCAGCTTAACTCTTAGGGAGACCCAGTACTTC	CASSLTLRETQYF
NA	TRBJ2-1	TRBV19	NA	TGTGCCAGTAGTATAATAAGCAAGCAGTTCTTC	CASSIISKQFF
NA	TRBJ1-4	TRBV27	NA	TGTGCCAGCAGCCCACGAGGTGCAACTAATGAAAAACTGTTTTTT	CASSPRGATNEKLFF
NA	TRBJ2-3	TRBV5-4	NA	TGTGCCAGCAAGTGGGAGGGCACAGATACGCAGTATTTT	CASKWEGTDTQYF
TRBD2	TRBJ2-3	TRBV30	NA	TGTGCCTGGAGTCCCAGAGCCAGGGCTAGCGGGCGCACAGATACGCAGTATTTT	CAWSPRARASGRTDTQYF
NA	TRBJ2-7	TRBV6-5	NA	TGTGCCAGCAGTTACAGGGGGGGCGAGCAGTACTTC	CASSYRGGEQYF
NA	TRBJ2-7	TRBV5-1	NA	TGCGCCAGCAGCCTTCAAGGCAGCTACGAGCAGTACTTC	CASSLQGSYEQYF
TRBD2	TRBJ2-1	TRBV7-2	NA	TGTGCCAGCAGCTTAAACCCCATCACTAGCGGGAGGGACTACAATGAGCAGTTCTTC	CASSLNPITSGRDYNEQFF
NA	TRBJ2-7	TRBV5-1	few	TGCGCCAGCAGCTTGGCTCTGACGGCGTCCTACGAGCAGTACTTC	CASSLALTASYEQYF
NA	TRBJ1-2	TRBV6-5	few	TGTGCCAGCAGTTACGGGCAGGGGAGGGGAGGCGGCTACACCTTC	CASSYGQGRGGGYTF
TRBD1	TRBJ2-3	TRBV13	NA	TGTGCCAGCAGCTTAGGTGGGGTATATTCGGGACAGCGAGCAGATACGCAGTATTTT	CASSLGGVYSGQRADTQYF
NA	TRBJ2-2	TRBV6-6	NA	TGTGCCAGCGGAGAGACGAACACCGGGGAGCTGTTTTTT	CASGETNTGELFF
NA	TRBJ1-5	TRBV6-5	NA	TGTGCCAGCAGCCAATCGAGCAGGGGAACTTGGCCCCAGCATTTT	CASSQSSRGTWPQHF
TRBD2	TRBJ2-1	TRBV29-1	few	TGCAGCGTTGAAGGTGCACTAGCGGGAAGAAATGAGCAGTTCTTC	CSVEGALAGRNEQFF
NA	TRBJ1-2	TRBV5-5	NA	TGTGCCAGCAGCTCGACGGTGACAGTCAACTATGGCTACACCTTC	CASSSTVTVNYGYTF
NA	TRBJ2-1	TRBV11-3	once	TGTGCCAGCAGCTTCAGCGGGCAGTACAATGAGCAGTTCTTC	CASSFSGQYNEQFF
NA	TRBJ2-1	TRBV27	NA	TGTGCCAGCATCCGCTACAATGAGCAGTTCTTC	CASIRYNEQFF
NA	TRBJ2-1	TRBV2	NA	TGTGCCAGCAGTGAACCGGGACTCTCTCTGTTATCCTACAATGAGCAGTTCTTC	CASSEPGLSLLSYNEQFF
TRBD1	TRBJ2-7	TRBV27	NA	TGTGCCAGCAGTCTTAGAGGGGGCCTCTACGAGCAGTACTTC	CASSLRGGLYEQYF
TRBD2	TRBJ2-1	TRBV19	NA	TGTGCCAGTACCACGGGCCTAGCGGGAGGGCCGAATGAGCAGTTCTTC	CASTTGLAGGPNEQFF
NA	TRBJ1-5	TRBV30	NA	TGTGCCTGGAGCCTAGGCGCGGGCCAGCCCCAGCATTTT	CAWSLGAGQPQHF
NA	TRBJ2-7	TRBV7-9	NA	TGTGCCAGCAGCACCTCAGGAGGAGGGCTCGAGCAGTACTTC	CASSTSGGGLEQYF
NA	TRBJ2-2	TRBV2	NA	TGTGCCAGCAGACTTTTCAACACCGGGGAGCTGTTTTTT	CASRLFNTGELFF
NA	TRBJ2-2	TRBV5-6	NA	TGTGCCAGCACCGAGGTAGGACGGATCACCGGGGAGCTGTTTTTT	CASTEVGRITGELFF
NA	TRBJ2-7	TRBV4-2	NA	TGTGCCAGCAGCCAAGATGGTGGCGAGCAGTACTTC	CASSQDGGEQYF
TRBD1	TRBJ2-4	TRBV6-4	NA	TGTGCCAGCGGGGACAGGGCCCAAGCCAAAAACATTCAGTACTTC	CASGDRAQAKNIQYF
TRBD2	TRBJ2-5	TRBV6-1	NA	TGTGCCAGCAGTGCCACTAGCGGGAGGGCCCTAAGAGAGACCCAGTACTTC	CASSATSGRALRETQYF
NA	TRBJ1-2	TRBV29-1	NA	TGCAGCGTGGAAAGACAAGCCTTGTATGGCTACACCTTC	CSVERQALYGYTF
NA	TRBJ2-6	TRBV11-2	NA	TGTGCCAGCAGCTTACTCTCTGGGGCCAACGTCCTGACTTTC	CASSLLSGANVLTF
NA	TRBJ2-5	TRBV5-1	NA	TGCGCCAGCAGCTTGGCATCAGGGAGAGAAGAGACCCAGTACTTC	CASSLASGREETQYF
NA	TRBJ2-7	TRBV7-2	NA	TGTGCCAGCAGCCGTACGGTTGACGGGGCCTGGGGGTACGAGCAGTACTTC	CASSRTVDGAWGYEQYF
NA	TRBJ1-4	TRBV5-1	NA	TGCGCCAGCAGCGACGGGGGAATTAATGAAAAACTGTTTTTT	CASSDGGINEKLFF
NA	TRBJ2-4	TRBV14	NA	TGTGCCAGCAGCCCCTTAGGGGGTCACGGGGACATTCAGTACTTC	CASSPLGGHGDIQYF